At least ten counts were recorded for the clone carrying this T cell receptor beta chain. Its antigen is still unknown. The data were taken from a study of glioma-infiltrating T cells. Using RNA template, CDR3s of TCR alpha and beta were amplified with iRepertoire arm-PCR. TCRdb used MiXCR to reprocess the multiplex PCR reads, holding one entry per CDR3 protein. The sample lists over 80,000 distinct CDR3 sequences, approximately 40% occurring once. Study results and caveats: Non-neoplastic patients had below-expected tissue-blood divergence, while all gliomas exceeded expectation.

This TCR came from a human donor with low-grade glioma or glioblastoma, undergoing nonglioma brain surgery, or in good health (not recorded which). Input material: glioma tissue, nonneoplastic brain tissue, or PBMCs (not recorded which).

The CDR3 loop reads CSVGQGSITEAFF. As DNA, the CDR3 is TGCAGCGTTGGACAGGGGAGTATCACTGAAGCTTTCTTT. J is TRBJ1-1 and V is TRBV29-1; 8 bases align to TRBD1. The CDR3 contains 13 residues. Germline V CDR1 and CDR2: SQVTM, ANQGSEA. V lost 4 bases, J lost 4 bases, and 5 bases stayed unmatched. The full variable domain, rest sourced from reference TRBV29-1 and TRBJ1-1, is SAVISQKPSRDICQRGTSLTIQCQVDSQVTMMFWYRQQPGQSLTLIATANQGSEATYESGFVIDKFPISRPNLTFSTLTVSNMSPEDSSIYLCSVGQGSITEAFFGQGTRLTVV.